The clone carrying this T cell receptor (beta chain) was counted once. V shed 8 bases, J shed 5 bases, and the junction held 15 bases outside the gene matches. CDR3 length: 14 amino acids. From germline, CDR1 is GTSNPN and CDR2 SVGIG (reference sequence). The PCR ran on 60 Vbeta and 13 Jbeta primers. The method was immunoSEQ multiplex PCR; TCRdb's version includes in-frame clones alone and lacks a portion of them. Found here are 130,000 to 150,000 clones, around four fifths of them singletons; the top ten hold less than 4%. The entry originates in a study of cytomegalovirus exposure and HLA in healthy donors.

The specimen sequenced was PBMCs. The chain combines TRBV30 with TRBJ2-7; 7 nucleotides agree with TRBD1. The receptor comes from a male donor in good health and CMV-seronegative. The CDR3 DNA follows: TGTGCCGGAAAGGGACGGGACAGACCCGACGAGCAGTACTTC. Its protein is CAGKGRDRPDEQYF.